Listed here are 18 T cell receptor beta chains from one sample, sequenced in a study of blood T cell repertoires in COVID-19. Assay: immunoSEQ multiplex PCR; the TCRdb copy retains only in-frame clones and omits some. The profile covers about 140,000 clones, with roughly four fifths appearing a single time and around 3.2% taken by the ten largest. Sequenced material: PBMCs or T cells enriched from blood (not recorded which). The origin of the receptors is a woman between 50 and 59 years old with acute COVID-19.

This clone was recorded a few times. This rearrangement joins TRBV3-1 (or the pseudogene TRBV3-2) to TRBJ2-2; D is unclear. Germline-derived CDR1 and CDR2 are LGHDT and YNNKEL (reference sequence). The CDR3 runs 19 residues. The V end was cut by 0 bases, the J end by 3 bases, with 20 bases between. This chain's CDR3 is CASSQDLGWLSSDTGELFF. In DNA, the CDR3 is TGTGCCAGCAGCCAAGATCTAGGTTGGTTGAGTTCGGACACCGGGGAGCTGTTTTTT.

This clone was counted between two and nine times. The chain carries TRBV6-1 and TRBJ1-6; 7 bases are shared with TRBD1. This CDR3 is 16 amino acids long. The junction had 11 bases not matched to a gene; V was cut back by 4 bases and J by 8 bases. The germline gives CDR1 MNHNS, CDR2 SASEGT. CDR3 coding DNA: TGTGCCAGCAGTGTCAGACAGGGCGAAGGGGATTCACCCCTCCACTTT. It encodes CASSVRQGEGDSPLHF.

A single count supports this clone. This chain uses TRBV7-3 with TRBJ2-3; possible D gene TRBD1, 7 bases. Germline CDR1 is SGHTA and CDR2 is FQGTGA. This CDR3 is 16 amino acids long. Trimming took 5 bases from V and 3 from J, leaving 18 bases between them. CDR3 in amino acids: CASSPKRQGGTDTQYF. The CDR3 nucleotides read TGTGCCAGCAGCCCCAAACGACAGGGAGGTACAGATACGCAGTATTTT.

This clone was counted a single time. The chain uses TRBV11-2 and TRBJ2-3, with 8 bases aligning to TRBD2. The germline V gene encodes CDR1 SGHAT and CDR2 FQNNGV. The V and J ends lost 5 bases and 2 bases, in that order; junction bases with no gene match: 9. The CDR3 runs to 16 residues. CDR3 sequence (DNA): TGTGCCAGCAGCCGGCGGGGGGAGGATCTCACAGATACGCAGTATTTT. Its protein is CASSRRGEDLTDTQYF.

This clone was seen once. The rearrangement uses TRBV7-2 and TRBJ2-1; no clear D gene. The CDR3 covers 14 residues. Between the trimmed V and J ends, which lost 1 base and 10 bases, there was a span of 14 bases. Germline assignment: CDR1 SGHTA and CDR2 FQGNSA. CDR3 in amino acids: CASSLELGLYEQFF. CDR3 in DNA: TGTGCCAGCAGCTTAGAGTTGGGCTTATACGAGCAGTTCTTC.

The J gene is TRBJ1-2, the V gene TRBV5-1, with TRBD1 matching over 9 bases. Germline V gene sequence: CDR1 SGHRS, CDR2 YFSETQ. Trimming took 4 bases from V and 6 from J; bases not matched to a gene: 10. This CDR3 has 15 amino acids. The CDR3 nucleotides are TGCGCCAGCAGCCTAAACCGGGACAGGGTCAATGGCTACACCTTC. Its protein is CASSLNRDRVNGYTF.

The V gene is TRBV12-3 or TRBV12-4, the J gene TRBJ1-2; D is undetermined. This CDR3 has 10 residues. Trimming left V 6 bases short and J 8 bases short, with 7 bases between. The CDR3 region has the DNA TGTGCCAGCAGCCGCCTAGGCTACACCTTC. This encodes CASSRLGYTF.

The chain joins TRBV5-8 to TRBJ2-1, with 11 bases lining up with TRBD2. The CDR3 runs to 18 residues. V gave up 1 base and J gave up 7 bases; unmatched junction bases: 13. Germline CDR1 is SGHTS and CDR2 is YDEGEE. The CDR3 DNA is TGTGCCAGCAGCTTGTGGACAGGGTTAGCGGGAGGGCAAAATGAGCAGTTCTTC. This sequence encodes CASSLWTGLAGGQNEQFF.

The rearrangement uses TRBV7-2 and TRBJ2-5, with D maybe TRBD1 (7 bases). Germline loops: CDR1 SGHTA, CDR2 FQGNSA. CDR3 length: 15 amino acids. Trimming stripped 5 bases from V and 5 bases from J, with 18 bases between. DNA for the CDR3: TGTGCCAGCAGCATTGGTGGGTCAGGGGGGGAGACCCAGTACTTC. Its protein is CASSIGGSGGETQYF.

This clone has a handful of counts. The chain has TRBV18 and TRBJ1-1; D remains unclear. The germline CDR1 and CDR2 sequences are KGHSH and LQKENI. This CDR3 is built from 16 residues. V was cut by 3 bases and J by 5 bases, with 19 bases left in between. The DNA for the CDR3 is TGTGCCAGCTCACCCCAGTCCGGCTCACAGCGGACTGAAGCTTTCTTT. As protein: CASSPQSGSQRTEAFF.

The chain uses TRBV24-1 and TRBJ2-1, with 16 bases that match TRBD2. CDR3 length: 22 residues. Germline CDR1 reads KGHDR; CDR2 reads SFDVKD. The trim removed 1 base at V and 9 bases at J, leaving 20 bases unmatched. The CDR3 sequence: CATSDLGGPGLAGGQGASEQFF. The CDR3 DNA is TGTGCCACCAGTGATTTAGGAGGTCCGGGACTAGCGGGAGGGCAAGGGGCGAGTGAGCAGTTCTTC.

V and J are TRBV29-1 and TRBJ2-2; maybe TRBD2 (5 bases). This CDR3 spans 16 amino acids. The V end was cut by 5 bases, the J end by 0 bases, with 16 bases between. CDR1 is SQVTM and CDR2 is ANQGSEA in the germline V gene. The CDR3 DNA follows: TGCAGCGTTAGGGAGAGCCACTTCTCGAACACCGGGGAGCTGTTTTTT. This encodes CSVRESHFSNTGELFF.

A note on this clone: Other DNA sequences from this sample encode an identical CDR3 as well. CDR3 protein: CASSPDSTNYGYTF. Written as DNA, the CDR3 is TGTGCCAGCTCACCAGACAGTACTAACTATGGCTACACCTTC. This rearrangement joins TRBV18 to TRBJ1-2; maybe TRBD1 (5 bases). This CDR3 is built from 14 residues. V lost 2 bases to trimming and J lost 0 bases, with 7 bases between them. In germline, CDR1 is KGHSH, CDR2 LQKENI. Combining the CDR3 with reference TRBV18 and TRBJ1-2 gives the whole variable domain NAGVMQNPRHLVRRRGQEARLRCSPMKGHSHVYWYRQLPEEGLKFMVYLQKENIIDESGMPKERFSAEFPKEGPSILRIQQVVRGDSAAYFCASSPDSTNYGYTFGSGTRLTVV.

In nucleotides, the CDR3 is TGTGCCAGCAGCAACCGTCAGGTGAACTATGGCTACACCTTC. This sequence encodes CASSNRQVNYGYTF. The chain combines TRBV11-2 with TRBJ1-2; D ambiguous. The CDR3 is 14 amino acids. The V end lost 5 bases, the J end lost 2 bases, and 12 bases lay between the germline ends. CDR1 and CDR2 from the germline V gene are SGHAT and FQNNGV.

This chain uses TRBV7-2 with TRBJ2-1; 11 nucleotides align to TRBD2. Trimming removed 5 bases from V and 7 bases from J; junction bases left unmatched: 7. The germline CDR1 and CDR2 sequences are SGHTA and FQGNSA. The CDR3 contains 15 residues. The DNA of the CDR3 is TGTGCCAGCAGCCCGAGACTAGCGGGGATGAATGAGCAGTTCTTC. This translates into CASSPRLAGMNEQFF.

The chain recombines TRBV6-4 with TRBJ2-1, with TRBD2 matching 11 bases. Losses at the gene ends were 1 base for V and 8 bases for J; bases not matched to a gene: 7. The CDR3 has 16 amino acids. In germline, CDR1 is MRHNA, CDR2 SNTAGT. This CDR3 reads CASSDFSGRAPHEQFF. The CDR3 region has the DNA TGTGCCAGCAGTGACTTTAGCGGGAGGGCCCCCCATGAGCAGTTCTTC.

The DNA for the CDR3 is TGTGCCATCAGTGAGTCGACGACTAGCGGGAGGGACTACACAGATACGCAGTATTTT. Its translation: CAISESTTSGRDYTDTQYF. This chain links TRBV10-3 with TRBJ2-3; 14 bases are a match to TRBD2. Germline V CDR1 and CDR2: ENHRY, SYGVKD. This CDR3 has 19 amino acids. The junction had 7 bases not matched to a gene; V was cut back by 0 bases and J by 2 bases.

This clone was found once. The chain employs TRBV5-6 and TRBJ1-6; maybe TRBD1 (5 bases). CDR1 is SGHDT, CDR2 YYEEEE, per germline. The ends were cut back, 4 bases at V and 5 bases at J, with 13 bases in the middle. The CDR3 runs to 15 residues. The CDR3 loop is CASSLRGGNNSPLHF. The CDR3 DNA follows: TGTGCCAGCAGCCTAAGGGGAGGGAATAATTCACCCCTCCACTTT.